This TCR beta chain stems from a study of T cells after yellow fever vaccination. Findings and caveats of the study: The study noted that FACS-sorted repertoires could contain abundant clonotypes contaminating from the bulk population.

The authors made TCR cDNA by 5'RACE template switching, adding a universal primer site and UMIs. TCRdb used MiXCR to reprocess the 5' RACE reads, holding one entry per CDR3 protein. The repertoire has a few hundred thousand distinct CDR3 sequences, around 3.1% of them found once; the top ten carry less than 3.5%. About this clonotype itself: Its antigen is as yet unknown.

From germline, CDR1 is SGHTS and CDR2 YDEGEE. The CDR3 totals 14 residues. V was pared by 1 base and J by 6 bases, with 13 bases between. The clonotype was recovered from a man aged 18 to 29 who received the YFV17D yellow fever vaccine. J is TRBJ1-2 and V is TRBV5-8, with D possibly TRBD1 on 5 matching bases. Sample: CD4+ T cells sorted from PBMCs, taken 10 days after the yellow fever booster vaccination. The CDR3 region is CASSLWAGNNGYTF. The CDR3 DNA sequence: TGTGCCAGCAGCTTGTGGGCAGGGAACAATGGCTACACCTTC.